A single sample gave rise to the 2 T cell receptor beta chains below, sequenced in a study of blood T cell repertoires in COVID-19. Only in-frame clones appear in the TCRdb table, and some are missing; sequencing was by immunoSEQ multiplex PCR. The sample has roughly 400,000 clones; roughly 90% are singletons. The sample taken for sequencing was PBMCs or T cells enriched from blood (not recorded which). These receptors were taken from a woman aged 40 to 50 with acute COVID-19.

The chain joins TRBV5-1 to TRBJ1-2; weak D call: TRBD1 (5 bases). In germline, CDR1 is SGHRS, CDR2 YFSETQ. Deletions cut 6 bases from V and 1 base from J, with 16 bases between. The CDR3 is 15 amino acids. The CDR3 DNA is TGCGCCAGCACCCCGCCGGGGGGGTTTAACTATGGCTACACCTTC. Translation: CASTPPGGFNYGYTF.

The rearrangement links TRBV11-3 to TRBJ2-5; D remains unclear. Trimming shortened V by 1 base and J by 5 bases, and 8 bases separated the two germline ends. The CDR3 loop spans 13 amino acids. Germline V gene lookup returns CDR1 SGHNT and CDR2 YENEEA. Written as DNA, the CDR3 is TGTGCCAGCAGCTTAGGCGTATCTGAGACCCAGTACTTC. Its translation is CASSLGVSETQYF.